These 12 T cell receptor beta chains originate from one sample sequenced in a study of T cell repertoires in cytomegalovirus infection. For these receptors, no antigen is known. Via MiXCR, TCRdb re-called the reads, giving one row per CDR3 protein. The sample holds about 740,000 distinct CDR3 sequences, roughly 30% seen once. Here the sequenced sample was cultured PBMCs, taken from culture after CMV antigen stimulation. The source of these receptors is a human donor in good health (CMV status not recorded). Some clones in this sample may be carry-over from other donors' samples.

The rearrangement uses TRBV20-1 and TRBJ2-7; D might be TRBD2 (6 bases). The germline gives CDR1 DFQATT, CDR2 SNEGSKA (reference sequence). Trimming removed 2 bases from V and 1 base from J, with 6 bases in between. The CDR3 spans 12 residues. The CDR3 region is CSARRGSYEQYF. CDR3 DNA sequence: TGCAGTGCTAGACGGGGGTCCTACGAGCAGTACTTC.

The chain is built from TRBV2 and TRBJ1-5; tentative D call: TRBD1 (5 bases). This CDR3 has 14 amino acids. V was cut by 1 base and J by 1 base, with 5 bases left in between. Germline V CDR1 and CDR2: SNHLY, FYNNEI. In DNA form, the CDR3 reads TGTGCCAGCAGTGAAGGGGGCAGCAATCAGCCCCAGCATTTT. Protein product: CASSEGGSNQPQHF.

The gene calls are TRBV18 and TRBJ1-4, with D possibly matching TRBD1 (6 bases). The CDR3 sequence is 14 residues long. V was pared by 6 bases and J by 6 bases, with 14 bases between. Germline values: CDR1 KGHSH, CDR2 LQKENI. CDR3 DNA: TGTGCCAGCTCCTTAGGACAGCCTCATGAAAAACTGTTTTTT. Protein: CASSLGQPHEKLFF.

In this sample, this clonotype turned up a few times. The chain couples TRBV12-3 or TRBV12-4 to TRBJ1-5, with D maybe TRBD1 (5 bases). This CDR3 region has 12 residues. Trimming shortened V by 3 bases and J by 9 bases, and 9 bases separated the two germline ends. The CDR3 bases are TGTGCCAGCAGTTTCAGGGCGCTGCCCCAGCATTTT. Translated: CASSFRALPQHF.

This clonotype was seen just once. The gene calls are TRBV5-1 and TRBJ2-7, with TRBD1 matching over 9 bases. Germline CDR1 reads SGHRS; CDR2 reads YFSETQ. The CDR3 has 15 residues. The J segment lost 6 bases and the V segment lost 1 base, leaving 8 bases of the junction unmatched. CDR3 in amino acids: CASSLTRQGDGEQYF. CDR3 DNA sequence: TGCGCCAGCAGCTTGACGAGACAGGGGGACGGCGAGCAGTACTTC.

A few counts support this clonotype. The DNA of the CDR3 is TGTGCCAGCAGCCGGGGCGACTCGGGCTACACCTTC. Its translation: CASSRGDSGYTF. The chain carries TRBV7-6 and TRBJ1-2; perhaps TRBD1 as D (5 bases). Trimming pared 5 bases from V and 8 bases from J, leaving 12 bases between. The CDR3 has 12 amino acids. Per the germline V gene, CDR1 is SGHVS and CDR2 is FNYEAQ.

The table lists this clonotype with a few counts. The chain has TRBV4-1 and TRBJ2-5, with a possible D match to TRBD1 (5 bases). Per the germline V gene, CDR1 is MGHRA and CDR2 is YSYEKL. V lost 4 bases and J 2 bases, leaving 14 bases between the germline ends. The CDR3 consists of 15 residues. The DNA for the CDR3 is TGCGCCAGCAGCCCCCAAGGACACCTACAAGAGACCCAGTACTTC. Encoded protein: CASSPQGHLQETQYF.

V is TRBV5-4 and J is TRBJ2-1; D perhaps matches TRBD1 (6 bases). Germline V gene data show CDR1 as SGHNT and CDR2 as YYREEE (reference sequence). The CDR3 length is 15 residues. V lost 5 bases, J lost 2 bases, and 14 bases lay in between. CDR3: CASSNDQGPYNEQFF. The CDR3 DNA reads TGTGCCAGCAGTAATGACCAGGGGCCCTACAATGAGCAGTTCTTC.

The V call is TRBV20-1, the J call TRBJ2-1, with D hard to call. This CDR3 comprises 15 residues. The V gene's germline CDR1 is DFQATT and CDR2 SNEGSKA (reference sequence). Trimming removed 1 base at V and 0 bases at J, with 10 bases between. The CDR3 region is CSARARNFSYNEQFF. CDR3 coding DNA: TGCAGTGCTAGAGCGCGAAACTTCTCCTACAATGAGCAGTTCTTC.

This clonotype was found many times. The CDR3 DNA follows: TGTGCCAGCTCTCCTCAGGGGGAGACCCAGTACTTC. This sequence encodes CASSPQGETQYF. V is TRBV7-2 and J is TRBJ2-5, with TRBD1 as a possible D gene (6 bases). V lost 8 bases, J lost 5 bases, and 12 bases lay in between. The CDR3 covers 12 residues. The V gene's germline CDR1 is SGHTA and CDR2 FQGNSA.

V and J are TRBV20-1 and TRBJ2-5, with 11 positions matching TRBD2. The CDR3 contains 15 residues. Trimming took 4 bases from V and 4 from J; bases not matched to a gene: 8. The germline gives CDR1 DFQATT, CDR2 SNEGSKA (reference sequence). For the CDR3, the DNA is TGCAGTGCTACCCCTAGCGGGGGGTTAGGAGAGACCCAGTACTTC. Amino acid sequence: CSATPSGGLGETQYF.

This clonotype was counted only a few times. V is TRBV2 and J is TRBJ1-5, with D hard to call. This CDR3 contains 14 residues. The V gene's germline CDR1 is SNHLY and CDR2 FYNNEI. Trimming shortened V by 6 bases and J by 0 bases, and 9 bases separated the two germline ends. The CDR3 nucleotides are TGTGCCAGCAGCGCTATAAATAGCAATCAGCCCCAGCATTTT. It translates to CASSAINSNQPQHF.